This TCR beta chain originates from a study of T cells after yellow fever vaccination. This clonotype has a count of ten or more. The antigen remains undetermined. Template switching by 5'RACE produced TCR cDNA, adding a universal primer site and UMIs. One entry per CDR3 protein, called by TCRdb with MiXCR from the 5' RACE reads. The table lists 250,000 to 300,000 distinct CDR3 sequences, about 5% of them singletons, with roughly 3.4% in the top ten. Germline V CDR1 and CDR2: MNHEY, SVGEGT. Germline trimming cut 6 bases from V and 7 bases from J; bases unmatched to any gene: 10. The CDR3 totals 15 residues. Study-wide results and limits: Although the secondary response was weaker, it peaked faster, at day 5 versus 15. Post-booster reappearance was seen for most primary-vaccination clones (about 96% CD4, around 88% CD8).

The material sequenced was CD4+ T cells sorted from PBMCs, taken on the day of the yellow fever booster vaccination. The gene calls are TRBV6-2 or TRBV6-3 and TRBJ2-1; 9 bases line up with TRBD1. The source of this sequence is a man aged 18 to 30 who received the YFV17D yellow fever vaccine. The DNA of the CDR3 is TGTGCCAGCAGGACGGGACAGGGAATGATTAATGAGCAGTTCTTC. Translation: CASRTGQGMINEQFF.